Following are 26 T cell receptor beta chains from one sample sequenced in a study of OX40 agonist ivuxolimab in advanced cancers. Sequencing was performed with immunoSEQ multiplex PCR; in TCRdb, only in-frame clones are kept and a portion is missing. The sample shows almost 50,000 clones, approximately 91% of them seen only once. The sequenced sample was CD4+ or CD8+ T cells sorted from blood, obtained in a trial of the OX40 agonist ivuxolimab. The receptor set was obtained from an adult with an advanced solid tumor such as melanoma, head and neck, liver or kidney cancer.

The chain carries TRBV6-1 and TRBJ2-7, with 8 bases that match TRBD1. Per the germline V gene, CDR1 is MNHNS and CDR2 is SASEGT. The CDR3 extends over 15 amino acids. With V trimmed by 3 bases and J by 5 bases, 9 bases remained unmatched. The CDR3 spells CASSDPGQEFHEQYF. CDR3 DNA: TGTGCCAGCAGTGATCCGGGACAGGAGTTCCACGAGCAGTACTTC.

This clone was observed a handful of times. The chain uses TRBV5-6 and TRBJ2-7; D may be TRBD1 (5 bases). The CDR3 extends over 14 amino acids. Germline-derived CDR1 and CDR2 are SGHDT and YYEEEE. Trimming took off 2 bases at V and 4 bases at J, with 13 bases between the two ends. This CDR3 is CASSFWAGWYEQYF. As DNA, the CDR3 is TGTGCCAGCAGCTTCTGGGCAGGGTGGTACGAGCAGTACTTC. The full variable domain, in which reference TRBV5-6 and TRBJ2-7 provide the parts outside the CDR3, is DAGVTQSPTHLIKTRGQQVTLRCSPKSGHDTVSWYQQALGQGPQFIFQYYEEEERQRGNFPDRFSGHQFPNYSSELNVNALLLGDSALYLCASSFWAGWYEQYFGPGTRLTVT.

The rearrangement uses TRBV2 and TRBJ2-1; D is undetermined. Per germline, CDR1 SNHLY and CDR2 FYNNEI. The CDR3 totals 10 residues. V lost 8 bases, J lost 11 bases, and 10 bases lay in between. The CDR3 DNA reads TGTGCCAGCCTGACTGATAAGCAGTTCTTC. Protein: CASLTDKQFF.

The CDR3 spells CASSKDRAYQPQHF. CDR3 DNA: TGTGCCAGCAGCAAGGACAGGGCTTATCAGCCCCAGCATTTT. This chain joins TRBV7-3 and TRBJ1-5; TRBD1 matches at 8 bases. There are 14 residues in the CDR3. Germline trimming cut 5 bases from V and 5 bases from J; bases unmatched to any gene: 5. CDR1 and CDR2 from the germline V gene are SGHTA and FQGTGA. Full variable domain (remainder filled in from reference TRBV7-3 and TRBJ1-5): GAGVSQTPSNKVTEKGKYVELRCDPISGHTALYWYRQSLGQGPEFLIYFQGTGAADDSGLPNDRFFAVRPEGSVSTLKIQRTERGDSAVYLCASSKDRAYQPQHFGDGTRLSIL.

The V and J genes are TRBV20-1 and TRBJ2-7; D is undetermined. V was shortened by 7 bases and J by 1 base, with 8 bases between the two germline ends. Germline V gene sequence: CDR1 DFQATT, CDR2 SNEGSKA (reference sequence). The CDR3 is 11 residues long. The chain's CDR3 is CSGTDSYEQYF. The CDR3 coding sequence is TGCAGTGGGACGGATTCCTACGAGCAGTACTTC.

The chain couples TRBV28 to TRBJ1-3; no clear D gene. Germline lookup yields CDR1 MDHEN and CDR2 SYDVKM. The CDR3 contains 11 residues. The V end was cut by 4 bases, the J end by 4 bases, with 2 bases between. CDR3 coding DNA: TGTGCCAGCAGTTCCGGAAACACCATATATTTT. Translated: CASSSGNTIYF.

CDR3 DNA: TGCGCCAGCAGCCCGGGACTAGCGGGAGAGGTAGATACGCAGTATTTT. Translating it yields CASSPGLAGEVDTQYF. The V call is TRBV5-1, the J call TRBJ2-3; 14 bases fit TRBD2. V gave up 4 bases and J gave up 5 bases; unmatched junction bases: 6. The germline CDR1 and CDR2 sequences are SGHRS and YFSETQ. The CDR3 contains 16 residues.

The genes are TRBV7-3 and TRBJ2-2; 8 bases agree with TRBD2. The V gene's germline CDR1 is SGHTA and CDR2 FQGTGA. The CDR3 has 15 residues. V was pared by 5 bases and J by 5 bases, with 7 bases of the junction left unmatched. CDR3 region: CASSPGGATTGELFF. The CDR3 nucleotides are TGTGCCAGCAGCCCCGGGGGGGCGACAACCGGGGAGCTGTTTTTT.

V gene TRBV19 combines with J gene TRBJ2-6; 10 bases align to TRBD2. Germline trimming cut 5 bases from V and 2 bases from J; bases unmatched to any gene: 6. The CDR3 runs 17 residues. CDR1 and CDR2 (germline): LNHDA, SQIVND (reference sequence). The CDR3 DNA reads as TGTGCCAGTAGTGATACTAGCGGGGTTACTGGGGCCAACGTCCTGACTTTC. Its translation: CASSDTSGVTGANVLTF.

Only a few counts were recorded for this clone. The V gene is TRBV6-5, the J gene TRBJ1-2; TRBD1 might be the D (5 bases). With 0 bases removed from V and 9 bases from J, the gap between germline ends came to 17 bases. The CDR3 has 15 amino acids. The germline V gene encodes CDR1 MNHEY and CDR2 SVGAGI. The CDR3 nucleotides are TGTGCCAGCAGTTACTCGATGGGACCAACTATGCGCTACACCTTC. Amino acid sequence: CASSYSMGPTMRYTF.

The rearrangement joins TRBV10-3 to TRBJ1-1, with TRBD1 identical over 8 bases. There are 15 residues in the CDR3. Germline V gives CDR1 ENHRY, CDR2 SYGVKD. The V and J ends lost 1 base and 3 bases, in that order; junction bases with no gene match: 4. CDR3 protein: CAISEFQGAYTEAFF. The CDR3 nucleotides are TGTGCCATCAGTGAGTTTCAGGGGGCTTACACTGAAGCTTTCTTT.

This clone has more than one count but fewer than ten. V usage is TRBV4-1 and J usage is TRBJ2-5; 7 bases align to TRBD1. The CDR3 extends over 21 amino acids. V lost 0 bases and J lost 5; bases outside the gene matches: 24. Germline V gene sequence: CDR1 MGHRA, CDR2 YSYEKL. The CDR3 nucleotides are TGCGCCAGCAGCCAAGATCGGCTCATGCCTCCCCCGACAGGGCGGTGGGAGACCCAGTACTTC. Its translation is CASSQDRLMPPPTGRWETQYF.

This chain connects TRBV6-6 to TRBJ2-7, with D uncertain. Germline lookup yields CDR1 MNHNY and CDR2 SVGAGI (reference sequence). The CDR3 runs to 12 residues. V gave up 6 bases and J gave up 3 bases, with 9 bases separating them. For the CDR3, the DNA is TGTGCCAGCAGCTTTGACAACTACGAGCAGTACTTC. The encoded protein is CASSFDNYEQYF.

This chain connects TRBV27 to TRBJ2-7; 9 bases are shared with TRBD1. Per the germline V gene, CDR1 is MNHEY and CDR2 is SMNVEV (reference sequence). V shed 2 bases and J 2 bases; nucleotides not matched to a gene: 10. This CDR3 is built from 17 residues. The DNA for the CDR3 is TGTGCCAGCAGTTTAAGGGTACGGACAGGGGCCACCTACGAGCAGTACTTC. As protein: CASSLRVRTGATYEQYF.

This clone was observed a handful of times. The rearrangement joins TRBV19 to TRBJ1-5, with D possibly TRBD1 on 6 matching bases. Germline lookup yields CDR1 LNHDA and CDR2 SQIVND (reference sequence). The CDR3 spans 12 residues. V lost 7 bases to trimming and J lost 7 bases, with 11 bases between them. CDR3 DNA: TGTGCCAGTAACGCGGGGGCACAGCCCCAGCATTTT. Translation gives CASNAGAQPQHF.

The chain has TRBV6-6 and TRBJ1-1; tentatively, D is TRBD1 (6 bases). The CDR3 extends over 15 amino acids. Germline lookup yields CDR1 MNHNY and CDR2 SVGAGI (reference sequence). V was trimmed by 2 bases and J by 5 bases, leaving 15 bases between them. The CDR3 reads CASSYRTVGGTEAFF. DNA of the CDR3: TGTGCCAGCAGTTACCGGACAGTGGGAGGGACTGAAGCTTTCTTT.

V and J are TRBV21-1 and TRBJ2-1; TRBD2, the table's D call, lacks a check against the DNA. TRBV21-1 is recorded as a pseudogene. The CDR3 loop spans 19 amino acids. CDR3 protein: CASSKPGILDYSSYNEQFF. The CDR3 DNA sequence: TGTGCCAGCAGCAAACCGGGCATCTTAGACTACAGCTCCTACAATGAGCAGTTCTTC.

This clone was counted between two and nine times. This chain connects TRBV5-1 to TRBJ1-1; possible D gene TRBD1, 5 bases. The CDR3 has 14 amino acids. The V gene lost 4 bases and the J gene lost 4 bases, with 14 bases spanning the gap. Germline V gene sequence: CDR1 SGHRS, CDR2 YFSETQ. In DNA form, the CDR3 reads TGCGCCAGCAGCAGAGGGGACGGCGCCACTGAAGCTTTCTTT. Translated, it gives CASSRGDGATEAFF.

V and J are TRBV5-1 and TRBJ2-5, with 7 bases lining up with TRBD1. CDR1 and CDR2 (germline): SGHRS, YFSETQ. The CDR3 has 15 residues. The trim removed 2 bases at V and 4 bases at J, leaving 8 bases unmatched. The CDR3 bases are TGCGCCAGCAGCTTCAGACAGGGTGGCCGAGAGACCCAGTACTTC. Its protein product is CASSFRQGGRETQYF.

This clone was observed a handful of times. The rearrangement links TRBV5-5 to TRBJ2-1, with TRBD2 as a possible D gene (6 bases). Trimming pared 0 bases from V and 2 bases from J, leaving 9 bases between. This CDR3 has 15 residues. Per the germline V gene, CDR1 is SGHKS and CDR2 is YYEKEE (reference sequence). CDR3 sequence reads: CASSLGGRTYNEQFF. In DNA, the CDR3 is TGTGCCAGCAGCTTGGGGGGGAGGACCTACAATGAGCAGTTCTTC. Full variable domain (remainder filled in from reference TRBV5-5 and TRBJ2-1): DAGVTQSPTHLIKTRGQQVTLRCSPISGHKSVSWYQQVLGQGPQFIFQYYEKEERGRGNFPDRFSARQFPNYSSELNVNALLLGDSALYLCASSLGGRTYNEQFFGPGTRLTVL.

This clone was detected only once. The J gene is TRBJ2-7, the V gene TRBV28; the match to TRBD1 covers 8 bases. The germline gives CDR1 MDHEN, CDR2 SYDVKM. This CDR3 comprises 15 residues. V dropped 3 bases and J dropped 1; count of bases not matched to a gene: 5. This chain's CDR3 is CASSLTGTGSYEQYF. DNA of the CDR3: TGTGCCAGCAGTTTGACCGGGACAGGTTCCTACGAGCAGTACTTC. Full variable domain (rest looked up from reference TRBV28 and TRBJ2-7): DVKVTQSSRYLVKRTGEKVFLECVQDMDHENMFWYRQDPGLGLRLIYFSYDVKMKEKGDIPEGYSVSREKKERFSLILESASTNQTSMYLCASSLTGTGSYEQYFGPGTRLTVT.

V gene TRBV5-8 combines with J gene TRBJ2-4; D is uncertain. Germline V gene lookup returns CDR1 SGHTS and CDR2 YDEGEE. Trimming took off 4 bases at V and 1 base at J, with 6 bases between the two ends. This CDR3 is 13 amino acids long. The CDR3 nucleotides are TGTGCCAGCAGCCTCCCGGCCAAAAACATTCAGTACTTC. The encoded protein is CASSLPAKNIQYF.

The CDR3 DNA sequence: TGTGCCAGCAGCGTAACTAGCGGGGGAAACGGGGAGCTGTTTTTT. This encodes CASSVTSGGNGELFF. This chain links TRBV9 with TRBJ2-2; TRBD2 aligns across 11 bases. Germline CDR1 SGDLS, CDR2 YYNGEE. V trimming: 1 base; J trimming: 7 bases; junction bases outside the gene matches: 3. The CDR3 spans 15 residues.

The chain employs TRBV21-1 and TRBJ1-6. TRBV21-1 has pseudogene status. This CDR3 is 15 amino acids long. CDR3 DNA sequence: TGTGCCAGCAGCCCCCGGGGACGGGAAAATTCACCCCTCCACTTT. The encoded protein is CASSPRGRENSPLHF.

V and J are TRBV7-9 and TRBJ2-7; 7 bases are shared with TRBD1. The germline gives CDR1 SEHNR, CDR2 FQNEAQ (reference sequence). V lost 1 base, J lost 3 bases, and 9 bases stayed unmatched. CDR3 size: 16 residues. CDR3 region: CASSLVGGPADYEQYF. The CDR3 DNA reads as TGTGCCAGCAGCTTAGTAGGGGGCCCAGCGGACTACGAGCAGTACTTC. The full variable domain, completed using reference TRBV7-9 and TRBJ2-7, is DTGVSQNPRHKITKRGQNVTFRCDPISEHNRLYWYRQTLGQGPEFLTYFQNEAQLEKSRLLSDRFSAERPKGSFSTLEIQRTEQGDSAMYLCASSLVGGPADYEQYFGPGTRLTVT.

The DNA of the CDR3 is TGTGCCAGCTCACCATCGCAGGCCCCAAACTATGGCTACACCTTC. Translating it yields CASSPSQAPNYGYTF. The chain is built from TRBV18 and TRBJ1-2; D call uncertain. The V gene's germline CDR1 is KGHSH and CDR2 LQKENI. This CDR3 contains 15 residues. Trimming shortened V by 2 bases and J by 2 bases, and 12 bases separated the two germline ends.